This entry lists 10 T cell receptor beta chains sequenced from one sample in a study of T cell responses to AZD1222 COVID-19 vaccine. Profiling relied on immunoSEQ multiplex PCR, and the TCRdb table lists in-frame clones only, not all of them. The sample shows 100,000 or so clones, roughly 89% of them seen only once. Sequenced here: peripheral blood, sampled on day 0 of AZD1222 vaccination. These receptors came from an adult in good health.

This chain links TRBV11-2 with TRBJ2-2; the match to TRBD2 covers 10 bases. After removal of 1 base from V and 6 bases from J, the junction contained 2 bases not matched to a gene. Per germline, CDR1 SGHAT and CDR2 FQNNGV. The CDR3 totals 15 residues. The CDR3 sequence is CASSLVGLAAGELFF. DNA for the CDR3: TGTGCCAGCAGCTTAGTCGGACTAGCGGCCGGGGAGCTGTTTTTT. The entire variable domain, with the rest obtained from reference TRBV11-2 and TRBJ2-2, is as follows: EAGVAQSPRYKIIEKRQSVAFWCNPISGHATLYWYQQILGQGPKLLIQFQNNGVVDDSQLPKDRFSAERLKGVDSTLKIQPAKLEDSAVYLCASSLVGLAAGELFFGEGSRLTVL.

The V call is TRBV19, the J call TRBJ1-5; D possibly corresponds to TRBD1 (6 bases). CDR3 size: 13 residues. Per germline, CDR1 LNHDA and CDR2 SQIVND (reference sequence). Trimming removed 5 bases at V and 6 bases at J, with 11 bases between. The CDR3 nucleotides read TGTGCCAGTAGTCTGGGACACAGTCAGCCCCAGCATTTT. Its protein product is CASSLGHSQPQHF.

The rearrangement uses TRBV7-9 and TRBJ2-7; TRBD2 might be the D (6 bases). CDR1 is SEHNR and CDR2 is FQNEAQ in the germline V gene (reference sequence). This CDR3 has 11 amino acids. V lost 10 bases, J lost 3 bases, and 10 bases lay in between. The CDR3: CATRGSYEQYF. CDR3 sequence (DNA): TGTGCCACCCGGGGGAGCTACGAGCAGTACTTC. Complete variable domain (other parts from reference TRBV7-9 and TRBJ2-7): DTGVSQNPRHKITKRGQNVTFRCDPISEHNRLYWYRQTLGQGPEFLTYFQNEAQLEKSRLLSDRFSAERPKGSFSTLEIQRTEQGDSAMYLCATRGSYEQYFGPGTRLTVT.

V usage is TRBV14 and J usage is TRBJ2-3; D unresolved. Trimming left V 0 bases short and J 8 bases short, with 9 bases between. The CDR3 extends over 13 amino acids. CDR1 SGHDN and CDR2 FVKESK come from the germline V gene. The DNA for the CDR3 is TGTGCCAGCAGCCAAGAAATTGCGAGTACGCAGTATTTT. This codes for CASSQEIASTQYF.

V and J are TRBV19 and TRBJ1-4; D unresolved. V lost 3 bases to trimming and J lost 7 bases, with 12 bases between them. The CDR3 loop spans 14 amino acids. Germline V gene data show CDR1 as LNHDA and CDR2 as SQIVND (reference sequence). CDR3 sequence: CASSMARRREKLFF. Here the CDR3 DNA reads TGTGCCAGTAGTATGGCCAGGAGACGTGAAAAACTGTTTTTT.

The rearrangement links TRBV9 to TRBJ2-1; 9 nucleotides agree with TRBD1. J lost 2 bases, V lost 2 bases, and 2 bases had no gene match. In germline, CDR1 is SGDLS, CDR2 YYNGEE. The CDR3 consists of 15 residues. CDR3 bases: TGTGCCAGCAGCGTTACAGGGGGCGCCTACAATGAGCAGTTCTTC. Amino acids: CASSVTGGAYNEQFF.

This clone came up once. This rearrangement joins TRBV4-3 to TRBJ1-4, with unresolved D. CDR1 and CDR2 from the germline V gene are LGHNA and YSLEER. V lost 4 bases and J 5 bases, leaving 8 bases between the germline ends. The CDR3 totals 13 residues. Written as DNA, the CDR3 is TGCGCCAGCAGCCCAGCCCTGAATGAAAAACTGTTTTTT. This gives the protein CASSPALNEKLFF.

This chain links TRBV5-4 with TRBJ2-5; 15 bases are a match to TRBD2. The CDR3 loop spans 19 amino acids. Germline assignment: CDR1 SGHNT and CDR2 YYREEE (reference sequence). Unmatched junction bases numbered 15, after V lost 4 bases and J lost 5 bases. The CDR3 nucleotides are TGTGCCAGCAGCCCGGGACTAGCGGGGGGCCTCCACATGGGTGAGACCCAGTACTTC. Translation gives CASSPGLAGGLHMGETQYF.

The rearrangement joins TRBV6-2 or TRBV6-3 to TRBJ1-4, with D possibly matching TRBD1 (5 bases). CDR1 is MNHEY, CDR2 SVGEGT, per germline. The CDR3 runs to 13 residues. Deletions cut 6 bases from V and 7 bases from J, with 12 bases between. The CDR3 region has the DNA TGTGCCAGCAGCGGGACGGACGGTGAAAAACTGTTTTTT. This translates into CASSGTDGEKLFF.

This clone was seen once. V usage is TRBV7-2 and J usage is TRBJ1-3; possible D gene TRBD1, 6 bases. Per germline, CDR1 SGHTA and CDR2 FQGNSA. The CDR3 has 15 residues. Trimming pared 3 bases from V and 2 bases from J, leaving 11 bases between. CDR3 loop: CASSFSQGPGNTIYF. The CDR3 nucleotides are TGTGCCAGCAGCTTTTCTCAGGGGCCTGGAAACACCATATATTTT.